Listed here are 9 T cell receptor beta chains from one sample, sequenced in a study of identical twins. In TCRdb, the 5' RACE reads were re-called with MiXCR into one record per CDR3 protein. The repertoire has hundreds of thousands of distinct CDR3 sequences, roughly 12% of them found once; the top ten carry around 1.6%. The sample was also linked to a second study, of yellow fever vaccine responses in identical twins.

Material: PBMCs. These receptor sequences come from a woman aged 18-29 years in good health.

This clonotype has a count of ten or more. The chain links TRBV20-1 to TRBJ2-7, with TRBD2 identical over 8 bases. V lost 1 base to trimming and J lost 4 bases; unmatched junction nucleotides: 12. CDR3 size: 16 residues. CDR1 DFQATT and CDR2 SNEGSKA come from the germline V gene (reference sequence). The CDR3 region is CSARVTLAGGGYEQYF. The CDR3 region has the DNA TGCAGTGCTAGAGTAACGTTGGCGGGAGGAGGATACGAGCAGTACTTC.

The rearrangement links TRBV6-2 or TRBV6-3 to TRBJ2-7; 11 nucleotides line up with TRBD2. The germline CDR1 and CDR2 sequences are MNHEY and SVGEGT. This CDR3 has 18 residues. After removal of 3 bases from V and 0 bases from J, the junction contained 10 bases not matched to a gene. CDR3 nucleotide sequence: TGTGCCAGCAGTTATGGGACTAGCGGTCCCCTACTCTCCTACGAGCAGTACTTC. Translation gives CASSYGTSGPLLSYEQYF.

V and J are TRBV10-2 and TRBJ1-1; TRBD1 aligns across 7 bases. The CDR3 extends over 14 amino acids. The ends lost 6 bases at V and 2 bases at J; junction bases unmatched: 6. Germline V gene data show CDR1 as WSHSY and CDR2 as SAAADI. CDR3 residues: CASSAWDSNTEAFF. The CDR3 DNA follows: TGCGCCAGCAGCGCCTGGGACAGTAACACTGAAGCTTTCTTT.

This clonotype was observed a few times. The chain employs TRBV28 and TRBJ2-3; D might be TRBD2 (6 bases). Germline CDR1 and CDR2: MDHEN and SYDVKM. V lost 5 bases to trimming and J lost 2 bases, with 14 bases between them. This CDR3 region has 15 residues. The CDR3 sequence: CASSMGGRVTDTQYF. CDR3 nucleotide sequence: TGTGCCAGCAGTATGGGAGGTCGGGTCACAGATACGCAGTATTTT. The full variable domain, its missing parts supplied by reference TRBV28 and TRBJ2-3, is DVKVTQSSRYLVKRTGEKVFLECVQDMDHENMFWYRQDPGLGLRLIYFSYDVKMKEKGDIPEGYSVSREKKERFSLILESASTNQTSMYLCASSMGGRVTDTQYFGPGTRLTVL.

This clonotype was seen a handful of times. This CDR3 is CSARLTRAPIYEQYV. The CDR3 coding sequence is TGCAGTGCTAGATTGACGAGAGCCCCCATATACGAGCAGTACGTC. This rearrangement joins TRBV20-1 to TRBJ2-7; D remains ambiguous. Deletions cut 2 bases from V and 4 bases from J, with 18 bases between. Germline CDR1 DFQATT, CDR2 SNEGSKA (reference sequence). This CDR3 is built from 15 residues.

This clonotype has a handful of counts. The chain uses TRBV9 and TRBJ2-2; 11 nucleotides line up with TRBD2. Germline CDR1 reads SGDLS; CDR2 reads YYNGEE. V shed 4 bases and J 1 base; nucleotides not matched to a gene: 0. The CDR3 is 15 residues long. CDR3 sequence: CASSTSGGNTGELFF. CDR3 bases: TGTGCCAGCAGCACTAGCGGGGGGAACACCGGGGAGCTGTTTTTT. Filled out from reference TRBV9 and TRBJ2-2, the complete variable domain reads DSGVTQTPKHLITATGQRVTLRCSPRSGDLSVYWYQQSLDQGLQFLIQYYNGEERAKGNILERFSAQQFPDLHSELNLSSLELGDSALYFCASSTSGGNTGELFFGEGSRLTVL.

This clonotype was observed a handful of times. V usage is TRBV6-6 and J usage is TRBJ1-1, with unresolved D. Trimming took 2 bases from V and 4 from J, leaving 8 bases between them. Germline V gene lookup returns CDR1 MNHNY and CDR2 SVGAGI (reference sequence). The CDR3 totals 13 residues. The CDR3 bases are TGTGCCAGCAGTTACGACGGCCCCACTGAAGCTTTCTTT. Its protein is CASSYDGPTEAFF.

This clonotype has more than one count but fewer than ten. V gene TRBV24-1 combines with J gene TRBJ2-2; D is undetermined. The CDR3 is made up of 17 amino acids. Trimming removed 4 bases at V and 0 bases at J, with 14 bases between. Germline V gene sequence: CDR1 KGHDR, CDR2 SFDVKD. This chain's CDR3 is CATSDYGPGSNTGELFF. CDR3 coding DNA: TGTGCCACCAGTGACTACGGGCCAGGCTCGAACACCGGGGAGCTGTTTTTT.

This clonotype was observed a few times. This chain joins TRBV29-1 and TRBJ1-2; D perhaps matches TRBD1 (5 bases). The V end lost 3 bases, the J end lost 4 bases, and 12 bases lay between the germline ends. The V gene's germline CDR1 is SQVTM and CDR2 ANQGSEA. CDR3 length equals 13 residues. CDR3 in DNA: TGCAGCGTTGATGGGGGTAGGGGCTATGGCTACACCTTC. Amino acid sequence: CSVDGGRGYGYTF.